The clone carrying this TCR beta chain occurred a few times. Its antigen remains unidentified. This sample was taken from a study of T-cell memory formation after mild COVID-19. The overall study: TCR clusters showed largely donor specificity. Study outcomes and limitations: Some SARS-CoV-2-responding clones were already detected in memory before infection. Clones that contracted from day 15 to 85 were balanced CD4/CD8, while later expanders leaned CD4+.

TCR alpha and TCR beta cDNA libraries carrying sample barcodes and UMIs came from 5'RACE with constant-segment primers. TCRdb analysed the 5' RACE reads with MiXCR anew, one entry per CDR3 protein. The sample yields about 620,000 distinct CDR3 sequences, approximately 19% seen once. CDR3 length equals 21 residues. Germline V lookup: CDR1 DFQATT, CDR2 SNEGSKA (reference sequence). Unmatched junction bases numbered 24, after V lost 3 bases and J lost 1 base. The material sequenced was PBMCs or a T cell subset sorted from them (not recorded which). The origin of this receptor is an adult woman who had mild COVID-19 (a few samples of this study predate the infection). Cell type and time point are not known. The J gene is TRBJ1-3, the V gene TRBV20-1, with 7 bases aligning to TRBD1. The DNA of the CDR3 is TGCAGTGCTAGCAGGTCCTTGTTAGGGGGCAGGAACTATAAATCTGGAAACACCATATATTTT. Amino acids: CSASRSLLGGRNYKSGNTIYF.